These 8 T cell receptor beta chains came from one sample sequenced in a study of blood T cell repertoires in COVID-19 (dated by TCRdb to about 2020). The library was prepared using the immunoSEQ multiplex PCR assay. In TCRdb, the immuneACCESS table is reduced to in-frame sequences with V and J assigned. These tables do not hold every clone; where another copy was compared, an unresolved V gene accounts for under half, and the others remain unexplained. This sample holds about 55,000 clones; 75% to 85% were observed only once. The top ten constitute 9.5% to 15% of the sample. Sequenced sample: peripheral blood. These receptors originate from a human donor in a cohort sampled during active COVID-19.

DNA of the CDR3: TGCGCCAGCAGCTTGGGGACAGGGATCAATGAGCAGTTCTTC. Translation gives CASSLGTGINEQFF. This chain joins TRBV5-1 and TRBJ2-1; 8 positions agree with TRBD1. The germline V gene encodes CDR1 SGHRS and CDR2 YFSETQ. V trimming: 0 bases; J trimming: 6 bases; junction bases outside the gene matches: 2. The CDR3 covers 14 residues.

The rearrangement uses TRBV7-2 and TRBJ1-2; weak D call: TRBD1 (5 bases). Germline values: CDR1 SGHTA, CDR2 FQGNSA. The CDR3 runs 13 residues. V lost 1 base to trimming and J lost 7 bases, with 10 bases between them. CDR3 sequence (DNA): TGTGCCAGCAGCTTAGGTCAGGGTGCTGGCTACACCTTC. Amino acid sequence: CASSLGQGAGYTF.

This clone is a singleton in its sample. The gene calls are TRBV19 and TRBJ2-7; D possibly corresponds to TRBD2 (5 bases). Trimming left V 3 bases short and J 3 bases short, with 15 bases between. The CDR3 runs 15 residues. CDR1 and CDR2 (germline): LNHDA, SQIVND (reference sequence). In DNA, the CDR3 is TGTGCCAGTAGTATCTCTGCCGGGGTAGACTACGAGCAGTACTTC. It is translated as CASSISAGVDYEQYF.

This rearrangement joins TRBV6-6 to TRBJ2-7; D might be TRBD2 (5 bases). The CDR3 is 14 residues long. Germline V gives CDR1 MNHNY, CDR2 SVGAGI (reference sequence). V lost 5 bases and J lost 2, with 13 bases in between. The CDR3 nucleotides are TGTGCCAGCAGTCCAAGCGGAGAGGCCTACGAGCAGTACTTC. Translated: CASSPSGEAYEQYF.

The V gene is TRBV30, the J gene TRBJ1-4, with D unresolved. V was cut by 2 bases and J by 4 bases, with 17 bases left in between. CDR3 length equals 16 residues. CDR1 is GTSNPN, CDR2 SVGIG, per germline (reference sequence). CDR3 coding DNA: TGTGCCTGGAGTCCCCTCGGTCGGAGAAATAATGAAAAACTGTTTTTT. Its protein product is CAWSPLGRRNNEKLFF.

The rearrangement uses TRBV15 and TRBJ1-2, with 10 bases identical to TRBD1. CDR3 length equals 13 residues. Germline V gives CDR1 LNHNV, CDR2 YYDKDF (reference sequence). The trim removed 6 bases at V and 4 bases at J, leaving 2 bases unmatched. CDR3: CATRDRGIYGYTF. CDR3 coding DNA: TGTGCCACCAGGGACAGGGGGATCTATGGCTACACCTTC. Filled out from reference TRBV15 and TRBJ1-2, the complete variable domain reads DAMVIQNPRYQVTQFGKPVTLSCSQTLNHNVMYWYQQKSSQAPKLLFHYYDKDFNNEADTPDNFQSRRPNTSFCFLDIRSPGLGDTAMYLCATRDRGIYGYTFGSGTRLTVV.

V usage is TRBV7-9 and J usage is TRBJ1-5; no definite D call. Germline V gene lookup returns CDR1 SEHNR and CDR2 FQNEAQ (reference sequence). This CDR3 comprises 13 residues. V lost 1 base and J 4 bases, leaving 5 bases between the germline ends. CDR3 loop: CASSLESNQPQHF. The CDR3 nucleotides read TGTGCCAGCAGCTTAGAATCGAATCAGCCCCAGCATTTT.

V and J are TRBV29-1 and TRBJ2-3; D might be TRBD1 (5 bases). The CDR3 extends over 13 amino acids. Germline V lookup: CDR1 SQVTM, CDR2 ANQGSEA. V was clipped by 4 bases and J by 5 bases, with 13 bases between them. The CDR3 DNA is TGCAGCGTTGGGGGCTTCGCCATAGATACGCAGTATTTT. As protein: CSVGGFAIDTQYF.